Detailed here is one TCR beta chain. What it binds is unknown. The protocol attached unique molecular identifiers to individual cDNA molecules. Via MiXCR, TCRdb re-called the 5' RACE reads, giving one row per CDR3 protein. Here the sample spans about 29,000 distinct CDR3 sequences, around 5% being singletons. The CDR3 contains 14 residues. Trimming pared 3 bases from V and 4 bases from J, leaving 12 bases between. Germline CDR1 is SGHAT and CDR2 is FQNNGV. The entry originates in a study of early T cells in non-severe SARS-CoV-2 infection. Study-wide background: RNA in bulk from unsorted whole blood was sequenced, and chains were unpaired. Overall study results and limits: CD4 and private specificities were missed by VDJdb matching, which favored anti-spike CD8 responses.

The clonotype originates from an adult who was a healthcare worker with PCR-confirmed SARS-CoV-2 infection or an uninfected control (not recorded which). Sequencing was done on a sample of whole blood. The gene calls are TRBV11-2 and TRBJ2-5; D is unresolved. The CDR3 nucleotides are TGTGCCAGCAGCTTTCCTGGGTTGGGAGAGACCCAGTACTTC. It encodes CASSFPGLGETQYF.